These T cell receptor beta chains were read from a single sample in a study of T-cell reconstitution after alpha-beta-depleted transplantation in children. MiXCR was run by TCRdb on the PCR reads, yielding one entry per CDR3 protein. The sample contains over 120,000 distinct CDR3 sequences, 8.8% of which appear only once. The material was PBMCs, mostly from graft donor cells, obtained 180 days after TCRalphabeta/CD19-depleted stem cell transplant. The receptor source for this set is a female patient younger than 10 who had a stem cell transplant for congenital amegakaryocytic thrombocytopenia, so the T cells may come from the graft donor. CDR3s include the opening cysteine and the closing phenylalanine or tryptophan. The order of the fields is V gene, clone size, D gene, J gene, CDR3 length, CDR3 protein, CDR3 DNA. D genes are given only for firm matches. Part of the rows lack a size; the others show once, few, many or a class for expanded clones.

>TRBV11-2|-|-|TRBJ1-2|13
CASSVAINYGYTF
TGTGCCAGCAGTGTTGCGATTAACTATGGCTACACCTTC
>TRBV12-3/TRBV12-4|many|-|TRBJ2-3|11
CASKAADTQYF
TGTGCCAGCAAGGCGGCGGATACGCAGTATTTT
>TRBV20-1|-|-|TRBJ2-7|17
CSARSTTLDYHFYEQYF
TGCAGTGCTAGAAGCACCACTCTGGACTACCATTTCTACGAGCAGTACTTC
>TRBV12-3/TRBV12-4|many|TRBD2|TRBJ2-7|15
CASVGKGTSGYEQYF
TGTGCCAGCGTTGGGAAGGGGACTAGCGGATACGAGCAGTACTTC
>TRBV6-1|few|TRBD1|TRBJ2-7|14
CASSATGGWYEQYF
TGTGCCAGCAGTGCCACAGGGGGCTGGTACGAGCAGTACTTC
>TRBV6-1|-|-|TRBJ2-7|14
CASGPSDSTYEQYF
TGTGCCAGCGGACCATCGGACAGCACCTACGAGCAGTACTTC
>TRBV6-1|many|-|TRBJ1-1|13
CASPAGTPSQAFF
TGTGCCAGCCCTGCGGGGACACCCAGTCAAGCTTTCTTT
>TRBV19|few|-|TRBJ1-1|11
CAGGFGTEAFF
TGTGCCGGGGGGTTTGGGACTGAAGCTTTCTTT
>TRBV3-1|-|TRBD2|TRBJ2-7|19
CASCPRITQGTSGSYEQYF
TGTGCCAGCTGCCCCCGGATCACACAGGGGACTAGCGGGAGCTACGAGCAGTACTTC
>TRBV20-1|many|-|TRBJ2-7|11
CSASGGVEQYF
TGCAGTGCTAGTGGCGGGGTCGAGCAGTACTTC
>TRBV29-1|many|-|TRBJ2-1|13
CSVEDKIGTEQFF
TGCAGCGTTGAAGACAAGATTGGGACAGAGCAGTTCTTC
>TRBV6-2/TRBV6-3|many|-|TRBJ1-2|19
CASSPSLRDKGRPGYGYTF
TGTGCCAGCAGTCCCTCGTTGCGGGACAAAGGACGCCCGGGCTATGGCTACACCTTC
>TRBV6-4|-|TRBD1|TRBJ2-1|16
CASSDPDRASYNEQFF
TGTGCCAGCAGTGACCCGGACAGGGCGTCCTACAATGAGCAGTTCTTC
>TRBV29-1|many|TRBD2|TRBJ2-7|13
CSVELAGNYEQYF
TGCAGCGTTGAACTAGCGGGAAACTACGAGCAGTACTTC
>TRBV5-1|many|-|TRBJ2-3|14
CASSFGLPTDTQYF
TGCGCCAGCAGCTTTGGACTACCCACAGATACGCAGTATTTT
>TRBV7-9|-|-|TRBJ2-7|14
CASSLGLPSYEQYF
TGTGCCAGCAGCTTAGGCTTGCCAAGCTACGAGCAGTACTTC
>TRBV10-3|-|-|TRBJ2-7|15
CAISRTGGPSYEQYF
TGTGCCATCAGTAGGACGGGGGGCCCCTCCTACGAGCAGTACTTC
>TRBV20-1|-|-|TRBJ2-7|12
CSAIGTNYEQYF
TGCAGTGCTATAGGGACAAACTACGAGCAGTACTTC
>TRBV10-3|many|-|TRBJ2-1|12
CATREGTDEQFF
TGTGCCACCCGTGAGGGGACGGATGAGCAGTTCTTC
>TRBV5-5|many|-|TRBJ2-4|13
CASTSPAKNIQYF
TGTGCCAGCACCTCTCCGGCCAAAAACATTCAGTACTTC
>TRBV20-1|-|-|TRBJ2-3|15
CSARDFLNSRDTHYF
TGCAGTGCTAGAGATTTCCTAAACTCTCGAGATACGCACTATTTT
>TRBV20-1|many|-|TRBJ2-7|13
CSAEARLSYEQYF
TGCAGTGCTGAGGCCAGGCTCTCCTACGAGCAGTACTTC
>TRBV5-4|many|-|TRBJ1-2|16
CASSLGQPKANYGYTF
TGTGCCAGCAGCTTGGGACAGCCGAAAGCTAACTATGGCTACACCTTC
>TRBV29-1|-|-|TRBJ1-2|10
CSVGNGRYTF
TGCAGCGTTGGGAATGGTCGCTACACCTTC
>TRBV3-1|many|-|TRBJ2-7|11
CASSQAYEQYF
TGTGCCAGCAGCCAAGCCTACGAGCAGTACTTC
>TRBV7-3|many|-|TRBJ1-1|14
CASSPTAGSTEAFF
TGTGCCAGCAGCCCGACGGCGGGGAGTACTGAAGCTTTCTTT
>TRBV21-1|many|-|TRBJ1-2|12
CASSKGGGGYTF
TGTGCCAGCAGCAAAGGGGGAGGTGGCTACACCTTC
>TRBV11-1|many|-|TRBJ2-6|16
CASSPGVLSGANVLTF
TGTGCCAGCAGCCCGGGGGTCCTTTCTGGGGCCAACGTCCTGACTTTC
>TRBV20-1|-|-|TRBJ1-4|15
CSASAVLPLNEKLFF
TGCAGTGCTAGTGCGGTGCTCCCCCTTAATGAAAAACTGTTTTTT
>TRBV30|many|-|TRBJ1-5|14
CAWSVRSGDQPQHF
TGTGCCTGGAGTGTTAGGTCAGGAGATCAGCCCCAGCATTTT
>TRBV15|many|-|TRBJ2-7|16
CATSRDRIALTYEQYF
TGTGCCACCAGCAGAGATCGGATAGCCCTCACCTACGAGCAGTACTTC
>TRBV4-1|many|TRBD1|TRBJ1-4|15
CASSPEDRGSLTRFF
TGCGCCAGCAGCCCCGAGGACAGGGGATCCCTTACGAGGTTTTTT
>TRBV20-1|many|-|TRBJ2-1|13
CSASSAHNNEQFF
TGCAGTGCTAGTAGCGCCCACAACAATGAGCAGTTCTTC
>TRBV20-1|many|TRBD1|TRBJ2-7|12
CSAVQGGYEQYF
TGCAGTGCGGTACAGGGGGGCTACGAGCAGTACTTC
>TRBV12-3/TRBV12-4|few|-|TRBJ1-2|14
CASSLQPVNYGYTF
TGTGCCAGCAGTTTGCAGCCAGTTAACTATGGCTACACCTTC
>TRBV28|many|-|TRBJ2-7|13
CASSPPPHYEQYF
TGTGCCAGCAGCCCTCCCCCCCACTACGAGCAGTACTTC
>TRBV24-1|few|-|TRBJ1-3|11
CATSNQNTIYF
TGTGCCACCTCTAATCAAAACACCATATATTTT
>TRBV7-2|many|TRBD2|TRBJ2-3|15
CASSSGLAGTDTQYF
TGTGCCAGCAGTTCCGGACTAGCGGGCACAGATACGCAGTATTTT
>TRBV20-1|many|TRBD2|TRBJ2-5|15
CSASSGRANQETQYF
TGCAGTGCTAGTAGCGGGAGGGCGAACCAAGAGACCCAGTACTTC
>TRBV20-1|few|TRBD2|TRBJ2-1|14
CSARRLAGYNEQFF
TGCAGTGCTAGGAGGCTAGCGGGGTACAATGAGCAGTTCTTC
>TRBV2|few|TRBD2|TRBJ2-3|15
CASLERGGRTDTQYF
TGTGCCAGCCTAGAGCGGGGGGGCCGGACAGATACGCAGTATTTT
>TRBV5-1|-|TRBD2|TRBJ2-2|18
CASSKTSGRVAGTGELFF
TGCGCCAGCAGCAAGACTAGCGGGAGGGTAGCGGGCACCGGGGAGCTGTTTTTT
>TRBV7-9|few|-|TRBJ1-5|14
CATRGTFRTQPQHF
TGTGCCACGCGAGGAACATTCAGGACTCAGCCCCAGCATTTT
>TRBV7-6|-|-|TRBJ1-2|17
CASSPGHRGSLFYGYTF
TGTGCCAGCAGCCCGGGACACCGAGGATCCCTTTTCTATGGCTACACCTTC
>TRBV12-3/TRBV12-4|many|TRBD1|TRBJ2-5|15
CASSSRQGRGETQYF
TGTGCCAGCAGTTCCCGACAGGGGCGAGGAGAGACCCAGTACTTC
>TRBV12-3/TRBV12-4|many|-|TRBJ1-2|13
CASTFIGVDGYTF
TGTGCCAGCACCTTTATCGGAGTGGATGGCTACACCTTC
>TRBV5-1|many|TRBD1|TRBJ2-7|15
CASSFLPGQGYEQYF
TGCGCCAGCAGCTTTCTCCCGGGACAGGGCTACGAGCAGTACTTC
>TRBV20-1|-|TRBD1|TRBJ2-7|14
CSAQDGTGVHEQYF
TGCAGTGCCCAGGACGGGACAGGGGTCCACGAGCAGTACTTC
>TRBV7-2|-|-|TRBJ2-7|12
CASSPWGREQYF
TGTGCCAGCAGCCCCTGGGGGAGGGAGCAGTACTTC
>TRBV28|few|-|TRBJ1-5|13
CASRRRPEQPQHF
TGTGCCAGCAGACGCCGGCCGGAGCAGCCCCAGCATTTT
>TRBV5-4|-|-|TRBJ2-1|16
CASSLDPARSYNEQFF
TGTGCCAGCAGCTTGGATCCGGCACGCTCCTACAATGAGCAGTTCTTC
>TRBV10-3|few|-|TRBJ2-7|16
CAISGEAGVRVNEQYF
TGTGCCATCAGTGGAGAAGCGGGTGTACGGGTTAACGAGCAGTACTTC
>TRBV18|many|-|TRBJ2-3|14
CASLKERATDTQYF
TGTGCCAGCCTCAAGGAGCGCGCCACAGATACGCAGTATTTT
>TRBV7-2|many|-|TRBJ2-2|12
CASSTYTGELFF
TGTGCCAGCAGCACGTACACCGGGGAGCTGTTTTTT
>TRBV27|-|TRBD1|TRBJ2-7|15
CASSWGAGGFYEQYF
TGTGCCAGCAGTTGGGGGGCAGGGGGCTTCTACGAGCAGTACTTC
>TRBV5-1|many|-|TRBJ1-5|16
CASSLWGGDSNQPQHF
TGCGCCAGCAGCTTGTGGGGAGGAGATAGCAATCAGCCCCAGCATTTT
>TRBV7-9|few|-|TRBJ2-5|13
CASSLGLGETQYF
TGTGCCAGCAGCCTCGGCCTAGGAGAGACCCAGTACTTC
>TRBV19|many|-|TRBJ2-3|14
CASNPRGNTDTQYF
TGTGCCAGTAACCCGCGAGGGAACACAGATACGCAGTATTTT
>TRBV20-1|many|-|TRBJ2-7|12
CSAVRVAYEQYF
TGCAGTGCTGTAAGGGTAGCCTACGAGCAGTACTTC